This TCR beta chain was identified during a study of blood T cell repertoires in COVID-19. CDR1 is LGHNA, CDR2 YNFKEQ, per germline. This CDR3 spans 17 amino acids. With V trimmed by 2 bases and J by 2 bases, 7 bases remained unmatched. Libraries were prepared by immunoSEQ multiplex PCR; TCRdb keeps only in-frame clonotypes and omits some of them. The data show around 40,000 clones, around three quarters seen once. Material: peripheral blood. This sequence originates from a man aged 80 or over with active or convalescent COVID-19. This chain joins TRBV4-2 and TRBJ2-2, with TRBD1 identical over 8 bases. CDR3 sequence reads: CASSQHDRGPNTGELFF. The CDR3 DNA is TGTGCCAGCAGCCAACATGACAGGGGCCCCAACACCGGGGAGCTGTTTTTT.